The clone carrying this T cell receptor (beta chain) occurred once. Antigen: not known. With iRepertoire HTBI primers and Arm-PCR of CDR3 regions, TCR beta libraries were built. TCRdb re-called the multiplex PCR reads with MiXCR, one entry per CDR3 protein. The sample contains 600,000 to 800,000 distinct CDR3 sequences, approximately 31% of which appear only once. Stated time point: persistent/refractory GD, antithyroid drugs over 5 years with positive TRAb. The TCR library was made from RNA extracted from PBMCs. From each patient, nine milliliters of peripheral blood was drawn and collected into an EDTA anticoagulant tube. V lost 2 bases, J lost 0 bases, and 14 bases lay in between. The germline V gene has CDR1 MNHEY and CDR2 SMNVEV (reference sequence). The CDR3 extends over 16 amino acids. These data originate in a study of regulatory T cells in long-lasting Graves disease. The overall study: The criterion for persistent Graves' disease was over 5 years of antithyroid drugs with positive TSH receptor antibodies.

Whole-study findings and limits: Persistent disease preferred TRBV28, TRBJ1-2 and TRBJ2-5; new disease, TRBV20-1 and TRBJ2-1. Among the persistent patients, approximately 2,900 public clonotypes were shared, more than the approximately 970 shared among new patients.

This clonotype was sampled from a female donor with Graves disease. Sequencing was performed on peripheral blood mononuclear cells (PBMCs), taken when the disease was refractory, from a patient treated with antithyroid drugs. The chain employs TRBV27 and TRBJ2-7; D perhaps matches TRBD1 (6 bases). The chain's CDR3 is CASSLIPGVTSYEQYF. CDR3 nucleotide sequence: TGTGCCAGCAGTTTAATCCCAGGGGTAACCTCCTACGAGCAGTACTTC.